The TCR beta chain under discussion was sequenced for a study of CD8 T cells in ankylosing spondylitis. Study-level points and caveats: A TCR beta motif of eight or nine highly homologous variants seemed to mark ankylosing spondylitis blood.

This clonotype was seen more than once but under ten times. The antigen is unknown. Each CDR3 protein gets one entry after TCRdb re-called the 5' RACE reads with MiXCR. Here the sample spans 400,000 or so distinct CDR3 sequences, roughly a quarter being singletons. J gave up 6 bases and V 6 bases, and 3 bases lay outside the gene matches. This CDR3 has 14 amino acids. The TCR comes from a male donor with ankylosing spondylitis. Sequences were obtained from blood, either unsorted or a sorted T cell fraction (not recorded which). The chain carries TRBV12-3 or TRBV12-4 and TRBJ1-6; 9 nucleotides align to TRBD1. CDR3 nucleotides: TGTGCCAGCAGCTGGGACAGGGCTAATTCACCCCTCCACTTT. As protein: CASSWDRANSPLHF.